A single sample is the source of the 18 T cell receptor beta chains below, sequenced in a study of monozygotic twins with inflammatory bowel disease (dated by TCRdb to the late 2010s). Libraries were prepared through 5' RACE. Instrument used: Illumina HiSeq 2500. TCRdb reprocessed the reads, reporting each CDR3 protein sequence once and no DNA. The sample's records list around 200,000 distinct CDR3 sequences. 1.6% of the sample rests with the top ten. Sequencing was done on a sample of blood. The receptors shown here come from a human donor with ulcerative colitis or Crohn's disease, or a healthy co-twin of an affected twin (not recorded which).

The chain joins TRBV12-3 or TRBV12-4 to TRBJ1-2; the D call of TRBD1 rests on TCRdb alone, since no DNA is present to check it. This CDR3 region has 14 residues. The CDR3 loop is CASSLGGQNYGYTF.

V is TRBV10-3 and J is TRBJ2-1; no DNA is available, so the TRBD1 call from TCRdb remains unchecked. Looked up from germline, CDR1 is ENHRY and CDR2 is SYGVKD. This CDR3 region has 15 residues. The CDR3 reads CAIRPGQGVRNEQFF.

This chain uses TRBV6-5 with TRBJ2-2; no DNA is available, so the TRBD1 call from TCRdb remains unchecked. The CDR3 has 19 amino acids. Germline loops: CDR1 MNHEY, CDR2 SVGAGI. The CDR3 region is CASSYVSAGQGSGAGELFF.

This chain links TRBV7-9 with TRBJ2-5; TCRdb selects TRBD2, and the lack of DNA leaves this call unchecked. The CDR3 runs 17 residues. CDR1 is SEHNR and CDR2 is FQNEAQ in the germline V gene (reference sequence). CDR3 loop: CASSVTTSGGLQETQYF.

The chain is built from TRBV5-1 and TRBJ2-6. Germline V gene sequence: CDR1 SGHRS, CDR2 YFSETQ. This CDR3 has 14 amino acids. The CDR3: CASSFTSGANVLTF. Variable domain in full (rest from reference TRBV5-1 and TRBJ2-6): KAGVTQTPRYLIKTRGQQVTLSCSPISGHRSVSWYQQTPGQGLQFLFEYFSETQRNKGNFPGRFSGRQFSNSRSEMNVSTLELGDSALYLCASSFTSGANVLTFGAGSRLTVL.

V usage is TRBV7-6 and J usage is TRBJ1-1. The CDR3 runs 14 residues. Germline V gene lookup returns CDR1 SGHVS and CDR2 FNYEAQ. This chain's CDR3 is CASSSGSMNTEAFF.

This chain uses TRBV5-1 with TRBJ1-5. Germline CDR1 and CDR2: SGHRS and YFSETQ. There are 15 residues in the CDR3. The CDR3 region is CASSLSGPGNQPQHF.

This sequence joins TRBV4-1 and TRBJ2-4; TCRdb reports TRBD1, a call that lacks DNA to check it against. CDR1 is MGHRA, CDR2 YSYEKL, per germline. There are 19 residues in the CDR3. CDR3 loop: CASSQEDRTAEIAKNIQYF.

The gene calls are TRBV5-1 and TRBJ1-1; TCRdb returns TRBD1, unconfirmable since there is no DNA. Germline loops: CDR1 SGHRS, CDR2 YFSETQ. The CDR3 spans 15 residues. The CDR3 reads CASSLVSGAGAEAFF.

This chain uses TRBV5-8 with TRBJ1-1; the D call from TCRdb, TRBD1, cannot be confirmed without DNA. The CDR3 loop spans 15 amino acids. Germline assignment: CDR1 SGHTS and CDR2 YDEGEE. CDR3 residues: CASGLDGQGNTEAFF.

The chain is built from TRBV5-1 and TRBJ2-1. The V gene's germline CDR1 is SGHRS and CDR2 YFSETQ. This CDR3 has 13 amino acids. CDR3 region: CASSLIRDNEQFF. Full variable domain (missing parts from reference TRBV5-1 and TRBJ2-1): KAGVTQTPRYLIKTRGQQVTLSCSPISGHRSVSWYQQTPGQGLQFLFEYFSETQRNKGNFPGRFSGRQFSNSRSEMNVSTLELGDSALYLCASSLIRDNEQFFGPGTRLTVL.

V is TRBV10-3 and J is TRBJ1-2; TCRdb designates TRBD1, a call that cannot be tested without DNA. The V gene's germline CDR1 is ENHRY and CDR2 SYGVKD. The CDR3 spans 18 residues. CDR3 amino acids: CAISDGTGIRDKSYGYTF.

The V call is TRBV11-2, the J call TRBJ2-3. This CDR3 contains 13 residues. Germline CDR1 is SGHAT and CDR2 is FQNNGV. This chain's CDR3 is CASSFTPTDTQYF.

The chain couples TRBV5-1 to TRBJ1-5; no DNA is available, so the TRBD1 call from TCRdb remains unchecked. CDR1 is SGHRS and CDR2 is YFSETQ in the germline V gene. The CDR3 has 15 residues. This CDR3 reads CASSPQGTGNQPQHF.

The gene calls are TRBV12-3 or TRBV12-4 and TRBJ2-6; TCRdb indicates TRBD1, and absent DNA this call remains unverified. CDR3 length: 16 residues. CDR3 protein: CASRATGSGGANVLTF.

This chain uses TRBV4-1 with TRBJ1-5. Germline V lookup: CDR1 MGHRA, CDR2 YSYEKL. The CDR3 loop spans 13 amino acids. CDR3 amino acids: CASSQSMYQPQHF.

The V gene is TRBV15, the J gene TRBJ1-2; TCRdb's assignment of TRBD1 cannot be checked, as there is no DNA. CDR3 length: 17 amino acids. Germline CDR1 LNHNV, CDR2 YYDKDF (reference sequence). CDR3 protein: CATSRDTRSTGIYGYTF. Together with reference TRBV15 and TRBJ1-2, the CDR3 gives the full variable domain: DAMVIQNPRYQVTQFGKPVTLSCSQTLNHNVMYWYQQKSSQAPKLLFHYYDKDFNNEADTPDNFQSRRPNTSFCFLDIRSPGLGDTAMYLCATSRDTRSTGIYGYTFGSGTRLTVV.

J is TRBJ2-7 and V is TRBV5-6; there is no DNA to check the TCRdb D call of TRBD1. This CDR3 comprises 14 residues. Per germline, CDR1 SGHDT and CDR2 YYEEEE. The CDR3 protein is CASTTDGRGYEQYF.